One sample yielded the 9 T cell receptor beta chains listed below, sequenced in a study of blood T cells in healthy people across ages. A J-beta primer mix and a sample-barcoded 5' primer were used in a second PCR of about 7 to 11 cycles. TCRdb analysed the 5' RACE reads with MiXCR anew, one entry per CDR3 protein. This table has fewer than 700,000 distinct CDR3 sequences, around 38% appearing once. The sample was blood. These receptor sequences come from a man of 80 years or more in good health.

This chain connects TRBV27 to TRBJ2-5; TRBD2 matches at 8 bases. The J call could be wrong; TRBJ2-7 is a better fit for the DNA end. The CDR3 extends over 14 amino acids. Germline CDR1 reads MNHEY; CDR2 reads SMNVEV (reference sequence). Here the CDR3 DNA reads TGTGCCAGCGGGTGGACTAGCAGCGCTCACGAGCAGTACTTC. This translates into CASGWTSSAHEQYF.

The CDR3 nucleotides read TGTGCTAGTGGTTTGGTAGAAGCAGGCTCCAGGGGTATTACTGAAGCTTTCTTT. It codes for CASGLVEAGSRGITEAFF. This chain links TRBV12-5 with TRBJ1-1; possible D gene TRBD1, 6 bases. Germline CDR1 LGHNT, CDR2 FRNRAP. The CDR3 totals 18 residues. V lost 0 bases, J lost 5 bases, and 22 bases lay in between.

Worth noting for this clonotype: Its ends do not fully match the called genes, so a read error is possible. V gene TRBV7-3 combines with J gene TRBJ2-3; D remains ambiguous. The CDR3 covers 13 residues. The germline V gene encodes CDR1 SGHTA and CDR2 FQGTGA. DNA of the CDR3: TGTGCCATCAGCTTAGTAAACACAGATACGCAGTATTTT. It encodes CAISLVNTDTQYF. Looking up the rest from reference TRBV7-3 and TRBJ2-3 gives the full variable domain: GAGVSQTPSNKVTEKGKYVELRCDPISGHTALYWYRQSLGQGPEFLIYFQGTGAADDSGLPNDRFFAVRPEGSVSTLKIQRTERGDSAVYLCAISLVNTDTQYFGPGTRLTVL.

V is TRBV10-3 and J is TRBJ1-6; D unresolved. Germline CDR1 and CDR2: ENHRY and SYGVKD. CDR3 length equals 15 residues. V was cut by 4 bases and J by 7 bases, with 14 bases left in between. Here the CDR3 reads CAISGVASQNSPLHF. The CDR3 coding sequence is TGTGCCATCAGTGGGGTGGCCAGCCAAAATTCACCCCTCCACTTT.

The V call is TRBV6-6, the J call TRBJ2-7, with D possibly TRBD1 on 5 matching bases. This CDR3 is 14 amino acids long. The germline V and J ends were trimmed by 6 bases and 0 bases, with 12 bases remaining between them. Per germline, CDR1 MNHNY and CDR2 SVGAGI (reference sequence). CDR3 in amino acids: CASRLSRVSYEQYF. As DNA, the CDR3 is TGTGCCAGCAGGTTGAGCAGGGTCTCCTACGAGCAGTACTTC.

This clonotype appeared a few times. CDR3: CASSQDLQDKGYGYTF. The CDR3 DNA is TGTGCCAGCAGCCAAGATCTTCAGGACAAAGGCTATGGCTACACCTTC. The chain links TRBV4-2 to TRBJ1-2, with D possibly TRBD1 on 5 matching bases. CDR3 length: 16 residues. V was shortened by 0 bases and J by 4 bases, with 15 bases between the two germline ends. The germline gives CDR1 LGHNA, CDR2 YNFKEQ.

This clonotype showed up just a few times. One end of the junction is discordant with germline, which a read error may explain. V usage is TRBV20-1 and J usage is TRBJ2-1; 7 bases match TRBD2. CDR1 is DFQATT, CDR2 SNEGSKA, per germline (reference sequence). The CDR3 length is 13 residues. The CDR3 DNA follows: TGCAGTGCTAAGTACAGACAGCGGGATGACCAGTTCTTC. Translation: CSAKYRQRDDQFF.

This clonotype was counted ten times or more. The V call is TRBV12-3 or TRBV12-4, the J call TRBJ2-5, with 9 nucleotides matching TRBD2. The CDR3 has 16 amino acids. The ends lost 5 bases at V and 6 bases at J; junction bases unmatched: 13. CDR3 sequence: CASSPQAGGLGKTQYF. Here the CDR3 DNA reads TGTGCCAGCAGTCCTCAAGCGGGGGGCCTAGGGAAGACCCAGTACTTC.

The rearrangement uses TRBV10-3 and TRBJ1-1, with 12 bases matching TRBD1. With 6 bases clipped from V and 2 bases from J, the junction kept 4 bases outside the gene matches. The CDR3 spans 15 residues. Germline CDR1 ENHRY, CDR2 SYGVKD. CDR3 in amino acids: CAIRGTGGLNTEAFF. The CDR3 DNA reads TGTGCCATCAGGGGGACAGGGGGCCTTAACACTGAAGCTTTCTTT.